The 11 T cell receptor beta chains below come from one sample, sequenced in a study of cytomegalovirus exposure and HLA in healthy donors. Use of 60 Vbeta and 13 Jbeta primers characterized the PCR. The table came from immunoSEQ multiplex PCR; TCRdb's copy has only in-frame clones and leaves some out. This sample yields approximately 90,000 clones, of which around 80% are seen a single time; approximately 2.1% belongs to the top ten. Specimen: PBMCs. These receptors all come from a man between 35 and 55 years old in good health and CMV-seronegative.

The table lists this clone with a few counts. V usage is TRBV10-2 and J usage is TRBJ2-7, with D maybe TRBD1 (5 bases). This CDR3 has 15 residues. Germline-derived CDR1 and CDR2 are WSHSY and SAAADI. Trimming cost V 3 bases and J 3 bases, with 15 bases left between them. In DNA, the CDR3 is TGCGCCAGCAGTGATCCGACCAGGGCCCTCTACGAGCAGTACTTC. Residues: CASSDPTRALYEQYF.

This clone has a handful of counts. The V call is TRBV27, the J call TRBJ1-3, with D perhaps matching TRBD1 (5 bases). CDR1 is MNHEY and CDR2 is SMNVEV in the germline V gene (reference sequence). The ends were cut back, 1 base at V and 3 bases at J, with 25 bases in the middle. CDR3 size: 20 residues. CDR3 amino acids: CASSLYHLLPGSKGGNTIYF. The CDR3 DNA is TGTGCCAGCAGTTTATACCACCTCCTTCCAGGGTCCAAGGGTGGAAACACCATATATTTT.

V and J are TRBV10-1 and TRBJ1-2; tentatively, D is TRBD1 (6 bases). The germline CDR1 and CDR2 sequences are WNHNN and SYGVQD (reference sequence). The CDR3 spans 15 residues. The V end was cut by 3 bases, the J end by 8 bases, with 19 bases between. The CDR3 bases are TGCGCCAGCAGTGAAAATCCGGGACAACCAGAAGGCTACACCTTC. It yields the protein CASSENPGQPEGYTF.

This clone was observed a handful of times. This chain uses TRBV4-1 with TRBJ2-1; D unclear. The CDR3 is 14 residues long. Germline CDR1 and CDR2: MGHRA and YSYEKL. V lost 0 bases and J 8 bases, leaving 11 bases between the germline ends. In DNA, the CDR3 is TGCGCCAGCAGCCAAGAAGGCGGCGGTGATGAGCAGTTCTTC. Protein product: CASSQEGGGDEQFF.

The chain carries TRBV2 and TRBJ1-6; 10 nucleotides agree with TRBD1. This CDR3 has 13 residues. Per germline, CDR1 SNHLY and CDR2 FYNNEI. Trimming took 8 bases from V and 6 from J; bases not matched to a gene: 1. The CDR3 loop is CASRDRGNSPLHF. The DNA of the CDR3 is TGTGCCAGCCGGGACAGGGGTAATTCACCCCTCCACTTT.

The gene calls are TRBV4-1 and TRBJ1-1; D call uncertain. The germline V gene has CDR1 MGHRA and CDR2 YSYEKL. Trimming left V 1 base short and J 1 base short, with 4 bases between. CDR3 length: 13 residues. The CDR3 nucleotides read TGCGCCAGCAGCCAAGGGCCGAACACTGAAGCTTTCTTT. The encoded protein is CASSQGPNTEAFF.

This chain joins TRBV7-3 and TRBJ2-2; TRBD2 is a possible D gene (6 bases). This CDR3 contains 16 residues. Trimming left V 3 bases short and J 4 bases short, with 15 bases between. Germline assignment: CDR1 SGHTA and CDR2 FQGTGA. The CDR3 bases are TGTGCCAGCAGCTTGCAGCTAGCGAAGAGCACCGGGGAGCTGTTTTTT. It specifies CASSLQLAKSTGELFF. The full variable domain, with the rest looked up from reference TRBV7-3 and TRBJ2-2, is GAGVSQTPSNKVTEKGKYVELRCDPISGHTALYWYRQSLGQGPEFLIYFQGTGAADDSGLPNDRFFAVRPEGSVSTLKIQRTERGDSAVYLCASSLQLAKSTGELFFGEGSRLTVL.

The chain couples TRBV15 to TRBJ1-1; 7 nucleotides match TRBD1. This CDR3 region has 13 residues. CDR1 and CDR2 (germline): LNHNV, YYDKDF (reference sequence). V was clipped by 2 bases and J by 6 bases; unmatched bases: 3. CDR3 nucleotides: TGTGCCACCAGCAGATGGGGACAGTCTGAAGCTTTCTTT. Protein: CATSRWGQSEAFF.

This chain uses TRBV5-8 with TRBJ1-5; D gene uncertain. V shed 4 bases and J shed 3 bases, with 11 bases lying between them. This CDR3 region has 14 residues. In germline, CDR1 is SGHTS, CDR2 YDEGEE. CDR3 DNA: TGTGCCAGCAGCCGGTGGGGAGACAATCAGCCCCAGCATTTT. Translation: CASSRWGDNQPQHF.

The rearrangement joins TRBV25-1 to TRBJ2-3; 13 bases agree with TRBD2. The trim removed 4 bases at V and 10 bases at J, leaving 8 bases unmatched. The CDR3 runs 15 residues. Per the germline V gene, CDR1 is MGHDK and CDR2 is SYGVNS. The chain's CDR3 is CASSGGLAGAMPQYF. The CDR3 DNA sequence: TGTGCCAGCAGTGGAGGACTAGCGGGAGCAATGCCGCAGTATTTT.

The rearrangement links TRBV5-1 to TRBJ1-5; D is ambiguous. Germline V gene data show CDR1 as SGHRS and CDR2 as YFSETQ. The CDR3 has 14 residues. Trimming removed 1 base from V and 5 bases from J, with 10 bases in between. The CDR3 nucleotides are TGCGCCAGCAGCTTGTCAGGCAGCCATCAGCCCCAGCATTTT. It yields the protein CASSLSGSHQPQHF.